This T cell receptor beta chain comes out of a study of technical replicates of blood from four donors. The V segment lost 5 bases and the J segment 0 bases; nucleotides outside the gene matches: 5. There are 15 residues in the CDR3. CDR1 is SGHVS and CDR2 is FQNEAQ in the germline V gene. Sequenced by immunoSEQ multiplex PCR; TCRdb stores in-frame clones only, minus some. The sample shows tens of thousands of clones, roughly 94% of them seen only once. This TCR came from a human donor in good health. This chain links TRBV7-8 with TRBJ1-2, with 8 nucleotides matching TRBD1. The specimen was T cells isolated from PBMCs. The CDR3 is CASSPGTGANYGYTF. In nucleotides, the CDR3 is TGTGCCAGCAGCCCGGGGACAGGAGCTAACTATGGCTACACCTTC.